This T cell receptor (beta chain) was identified in a study of molecular identifiers for immune sequencing clone quantification. Previously reported methods and listed TCR primers produced the bulk TCR libraries. TCRdb passed the PCR reads through MiXCR, listing each CDR3 protein once. The table has about half a million distinct CDR3 sequences, about a fifth seen once. Germline trimming cut 6 bases from V and 0 bases from J; bases unmatched to any gene: 7. CDR1 MNHNS and CDR2 SASEGT come from the germline V gene. CDR3 length: 17 residues. This clonotype has more than one count but fewer than ten. This clonotype was obtained from a human donor in good health. Some libraries in this study had Jurkat cell RNA spiked in. The sequencing input was naive CD8+ T cells from blood, with Jurkat cell RNA spiked in. Regarding subset: FACS-sorted CD8+CD4-CCR7+CD45RA+ naive T cells. The J gene is TRBJ2-1, the V gene TRBV6-1, with TRBD2 identical over 11 bases. CDR3 loop: CASSSPTSGSSYNEQFF. Here the CDR3 DNA reads TGTGCCAGCAGCTCTCCCACTAGCGGGAGCTCCTACAATGAGCAGTTCTTC.